The clone carrying this T cell receptor (beta chain) appeared many times. Its antigen remains unknown. This CDR3 region has 17 residues. The J segment lost 1 base and the V segment lost 4 bases, leaving 7 bases of the junction unmatched. The germline gives CDR1 SGHDN, CDR2 FVKESK. The data were obtained in a study of CD8 T cells in ankylosing spondylitis. Study conclusions and caveats: Within ankylosing spondylitis blood, a TCR beta motif made up of eight highly homologous variants appeared to be characteristic. Relatively scarce in peripheral blood, disease-linked clones were CD8+. Reported data indicate significant enrichment of disease-linked clones within matched ankylosing spondylitis synovial fluid.

TCRdb reanalysed the 5' RACE reads using MiXCR and keeps one entry per CDR3 protein. The repertoire consists of around 330,000 distinct CDR3 sequences, with approximately 10% occurring once and the leading ten covering roughly a tenth. The TCR originated in a female donor with ankylosing spondylitis or in good health (not recorded which). The sample consisted of blood, either unsorted or a sorted T cell fraction (not recorded which). V gene TRBV14 combines with J gene TRBJ2-1, with 10 bases lining up with TRBD1. The CDR3 DNA reads as TGTGCCAGCAGCCTACGCCGGGACAGGGGATCCTACAATGAGCAGTTCTTC. Translating gives CASSLRRDRGSYNEQFF.